Shown below are 8 T cell receptor beta chains from a single sample sequenced in a study of regulatory T cells in long-lasting Graves disease. HTBI primers from iRepertoire and Arm-PCR of CDR3 regions yielded the TCR beta libraries. One entry per CDR3 protein results from TCRdb running MiXCR on the multiplex PCR reads. This table holds around 360,000 distinct CDR3 sequences, roughly 16% found once. The time point here: newly diagnosed GD, antithyroid drugs for less than 3 months. The TCR library was prepared using RNA isolated from PBMCs. The sample was also linked to a second study, of T cells in Graves' hyperthyroidism and ophthalmopathy.

The specimen was peripheral blood mononuclear cells (PBMCs), collected at new diagnosis, from a patient treated with antithyroid drugs. The receptors derive from a woman younger than 30 with Graves disease.

This clonotype occurred many times. The chain joins TRBV28 to TRBJ1-5, with D maybe TRBD1 (6 bases). CDR1 and CDR2 (germline): MDHEN, SYDVKM. The CDR3 loop spans 14 amino acids. V gave up 3 bases and J gave up 9 bases, with 15 bases separating them. The CDR3 DNA sequence: TGTGCCAGCAGTTTGGGGGCAGGGGCAGGGCCCCAGCATTTT. Amino acids: CASSLGAGAGPQHF.

With respect to this clonotype: A clone one base away is much larger, so this may be a read error. The chain has TRBV6-1 and TRBJ2-1; 9 bases map to TRBD2. Germline values: CDR1 MNHNS, CDR2 SASEGT. This CDR3 is built from 15 residues. With V trimmed by 7 bases and J by 2 bases, 6 bases remained unmatched. As DNA, the CDR3 is TGTGCCAGCACCAAGGGCGGGGGGGCCTACAATGAGCAGTTCTTC. It encodes CASTKGGGAYNEQFF.

The sample holds many counts of this clonotype. The CDR3 nucleotides read TGTGCCTGGAGTCCTACCGGGGAGCTGTTTTTT. Translation gives CAWSPTGELFF. The chain combines TRBV30 with TRBJ2-2, with D unresolved. The V gene lost 2 bases and the J gene lost 5 bases, with 3 bases spanning the gap. The germline gives CDR1 GTSNPN, CDR2 SVGIG (reference sequence). This CDR3 is 11 amino acids long. The whole variable domain, filled in from reference TRBV30 and TRBJ2-2, reads SQTIHQWPATLVQPVGSPLSLECTVEGTSNPNLYWYRQAAGRGLQLLFYSVGIGQISSEVPQNLSASRPQDRQFILSSKKLLLSDSGFYLCAWSPTGELFFGEGSRLTVL.

There are many counts of this clonotype. The chain carries TRBV11-2 and TRBJ1-1; 7 bases match TRBD1. The germline V gene has CDR1 SGHAT and CDR2 FQNNGV. V dropped 5 bases and J dropped 5; count of bases not matched to a gene: 8. The CDR3 runs to 14 residues. CDR3: CASSVQGSGTEAFF. CDR3 DNA: TGTGCCAGCAGCGTACAGGGGAGTGGAACTGAAGCTTTCTTT.

In this sample, this clonotype turned up many times. This sequence joins TRBV24-1 and TRBJ2-7; 8 bases are a match to TRBD2. Trimming at V came to 6 bases and at J to 5 bases, leaving 2 bases not matched to a gene. Germline V gene data show CDR1 as KGHDR and CDR2 as SFDVKD. The CDR3 is 12 amino acids. The CDR3 spells CATSSGGDEQYF. The CDR3 DNA reads as TGTGCCACCAGTTCGGGGGGGGACGAGCAGTACTTC.

This clonotype appeared many times. The V and J genes are TRBV20-1 and TRBJ1-1; no firm D call. Per the germline V gene, CDR1 is DFQATT and CDR2 is SNEGSKA (reference sequence). This CDR3 is built from 15 residues. V lost 1 base and J lost 11, with 23 bases in between. The CDR3 spells CSARGLGRAQKTAFF. The CDR3 region has the DNA TGCAGTGCTAGAGGCTTAGGACGCGCCCAAAAGACGGCTTTCTTT.

This clonotype was observed a few times. The chain joins TRBV19 to TRBJ2-1, with 8 bases identical to TRBD1. This CDR3 has 16 residues. Losses at the gene ends were 5 bases for V and 2 bases for J; bases not matched to a gene: 8. Per the germline V gene, CDR1 is LNHDA and CDR2 is SQIVND (reference sequence). Here the CDR3 DNA reads TGTGCCAGTAGTCCAAGGACAGGGTGGACCTACAATGAGCAGTTCTTC. Encoded protein: CASSPRTGWTYNEQFF.

A few counts support this clonotype. CDR3 residues: CASSAGQEPTDTQYF. Written as DNA, the CDR3 is TGTGCCAGCAGTGCTGGACAGGAACCCACAGATACGCAGTATTTT. This chain uses TRBV6-1 with TRBJ2-3; 7 bases align to TRBD1. The CDR3 spans 15 residues. The V segment lost 4 bases and the J segment 2 bases; nucleotides outside the gene matches: 6. In germline, CDR1 is MNHNS, CDR2 SASEGT.